The next 23 T cell receptor beta chains were all read from a single sample in a study of T cell responses to AZD1222 COVID-19 vaccine. The table came from immunoSEQ multiplex PCR; TCRdb's copy has only in-frame clones and leaves some out. Here the sample spans 100,000 to 150,000 clones, roughly 90% being singletons. Specimen: peripheral blood, collected on day 0 of AZD1222 vaccination. Receptor source: an adult in good health.

CDR3 residues: CASSIISGANVLTF. As DNA, the CDR3 is TGTGCCAGTAGTATAATCTCTGGGGCCAACGTCCTGACTTTC. J is TRBJ2-6 and V is TRBV19; D unclear. CDR1 is LNHDA, CDR2 SQIVND, per germline (reference sequence). The CDR3 loop spans 14 amino acids. V was clipped by 2 bases and J by 0 bases, with 2 bases between them.

V usage is TRBV19 and J usage is TRBJ2-5, with D possibly being TRBD1 (5 bases). The CDR3 runs to 14 residues. Per the germline V gene, CDR1 is LNHDA and CDR2 is SQIVND (reference sequence). The V end lost 3 bases, the J end lost 6 bases, and 14 bases lay between the germline ends. CDR3 sequence reads: CASSIGQGGQTQYF. CDR3 DNA: TGTGCCAGTAGTATTGGCCAGGGCGGACAGACCCAGTACTTC. Looking up the rest from reference TRBV19 and TRBJ2-5 gives the full variable domain: DGGITQSPKYLFRKEGQNVTLSCEQNLNHDAMYWYRQDPGQGLRLIYYSQIVNDFQKGDIAEGYSVSREKKESFPLTVTSAQKNPTAFYLCASSIGQGGQTQYFGPGTRLLVL.

V gene TRBV15 combines with J gene TRBJ2-1; D might be TRBD2 (5 bases). The ends were cut back, 0 bases at V and 9 bases at J, with 12 bases in the middle. The CDR3 contains 14 residues. Per germline, CDR1 LNHNV and CDR2 YYDKDF (reference sequence). The CDR3 spells CATSRDRSSSEQFF. The CDR3 bases are TGTGCCACCAGCAGAGATCGGTCTAGCAGTGAGCAGTTCTTC.

The rearrangement links TRBV5-4 to TRBJ2-7; D may be TRBD1 (5 bases). Trimming shortened V by 0 bases and J by 1 base, and 5 bases separated the two germline ends. The CDR3 totals 13 residues. The germline V gene encodes CDR1 SGHNT and CDR2 YYREEE (reference sequence). The chain's CDR3 is CASSLGQSYEQYF. The CDR3 DNA is TGTGCCAGCAGCTTGGGACAGTCCTACGAGCAGTACTTC.

This chain connects TRBV5-1 to TRBJ2-5; the match to TRBD2 covers 7 bases. The CDR3 is 15 amino acids. V shed 2 bases and J 4 bases; nucleotides not matched to a gene: 8. The germline CDR1 and CDR2 sequences are SGHRS and YFSETQ. The CDR3 here is CASSLGERDGETQYF. The CDR3 region has the DNA TGCGCCAGCAGCTTAGGTGAGCGGGATGGAGAGACCCAGTACTTC.

The chain has TRBV5-6 and TRBJ2-7, with TRBD1 as a possible D gene (5 bases). Germline V gives CDR1 SGHDT, CDR2 YYEEEE. The V gene lost 1 base and the J gene lost 3 bases, with 11 bases spanning the gap. This CDR3 has 14 residues. CDR3 loop: CASSLMRQHYEQYF. The CDR3 coding sequence is TGTGCCAGCAGCTTGATGAGACAGCACTACGAGCAGTACTTC.

The chain has TRBV7-2 and TRBJ1-6; no definite D call. This CDR3 has 13 residues. Germline V lookup: CDR1 SGHTA, CDR2 FQGNSA. Trimming removed 6 bases at V and 8 bases at J, with 11 bases between. The CDR3 loop is CASRGSVDSPLHF. CDR3 nucleotides: TGTGCCAGCAGGGGATCCGTGGATTCACCCCTCCACTTT.

This clone was counted a few times. The chain combines TRBV4-2 with TRBJ1-1; possible D gene TRBD1, 5 bases. The CDR3 contains 16 residues. Germline CDR1 is LGHNA and CDR2 is YNFKEQ. The V gene lost 1 base and the J gene lost 0 bases, with 12 bases spanning the gap. The CDR3, as DNA: TGTGCCAGCAGCCAAGCCCCGGCAGGGATGAACACTGAAGCTTTCTTT. Protein: CASSQAPAGMNTEAFF.

The V call is TRBV6-2 or TRBV6-3, the J call TRBJ2-7; perhaps TRBD2 as D (6 bases). V was clipped by 6 bases and J by 1 base, with 13 bases between them. Germline CDR1 is MNHEY and CDR2 is SVGEGT. This CDR3 is 14 amino acids long. The CDR3 DNA is TGTGCCAGCAGCCGCCCTGGGGGGTCCTACGAGCAGTACTTC. Protein: CASSRPGGSYEQYF.

As DNA, the CDR3 is TGTGCCAGCACCCCCAATCCGGGGATGAACACTGAAGCTTTCTTT. Encoded protein: CASTPNPGMNTEAFF. The J gene is TRBJ1-1, the V gene TRBV2, with D unclear. There are 15 residues in the CDR3. Trimming shortened V by 7 bases and J by 0 bases, and 15 bases separated the two germline ends. Germline lookup yields CDR1 SNHLY and CDR2 FYNNEI.

The chain combines TRBV20-1 with TRBJ1-1, with D uncertain. V shed 3 bases and J shed 7 bases, with 9 bases lying between them. The CDR3 loop spans 11 amino acids. Germline V lookup: CDR1 DFQATT, CDR2 SNEGSKA (reference sequence). CDR3 loop: CSASGSHEAFF. The CDR3 region has the DNA TGCAGTGCTAGTGGTTCCCATGAAGCTTTCTTT.

This chain uses TRBV5-6 with TRBJ2-7; the match to TRBD2 covers 8 bases. V shed 2 bases, J shed 2 bases, and the junction held 3 bases outside the gene matches. Germline lookup yields CDR1 SGHDT and CDR2 YYEEEE. The CDR3 totals 14 residues. The CDR3 nucleotides are TGTGCCAGCAGCTTTTCGGGACTAGCCTACGAGCAGTACTTC. Translating it yields CASSFSGLAYEQYF.

The chain has TRBV7-6 and TRBJ2-7, with D possibly TRBD2 on 6 matching bases. This CDR3 contains 14 residues. V dropped 3 bases and J dropped 1 base, with 10 bases sitting between them. Germline V gives CDR1 SGHVS, CDR2 FNYEAQ. This CDR3 reads CASSLGTESYEQYF. DNA for the CDR3: TGTGCCAGCAGCTTGGGGACTGAGTCCTACGAGCAGTACTTC.

V usage is TRBV7-8 and J usage is TRBJ1-2; D ambiguous. V gave up 5 bases and J gave up 4 bases, with 11 bases separating them. Germline V gene data show CDR1 as SGHVS and CDR2 as FQNEAQ. The CDR3 length is 13 residues. The CDR3 is CASSALGLYGYTF. The CDR3, as DNA: TGTGCCAGCAGCGCCTTAGGTCTCTATGGCTACACCTTC.

V gene TRBV7-2 combines with J gene TRBJ2-7; a possible D gene is TRBD2 (6 bases). Looked up from germline, CDR1 is SGHTA and CDR2 is FQGNSA. Trimming stripped 2 bases from V and 2 bases from J, with 13 bases between. This CDR3 comprises 15 residues. DNA of the CDR3: TGTGCCAGCAGCTTAACCGGCGGGGCCCCCTACGAGCAGTACTTC. Protein: CASSLTGGAPYEQYF.

V and J are TRBV10-3 and TRBJ1-2; 8 nucleotides align to TRBD1. The CDR3 has 15 residues. Germline CDR1 reads ENHRY; CDR2 reads SYGVKD. Trimming took 3 bases from V and 1 from J; bases not matched to a gene: 4. CDR3 sequence: CAISDTGTGNYGYTF. The CDR3 nucleotides are TGTGCCATCAGTGATACCGGGACAGGTAACTATGGCTACACCTTC.

The chain recombines TRBV18 with TRBJ1-2; TRBD1 might be the D (5 bases). V lost 5 bases and J lost 0, with 16 bases in between. CDR1 KGHSH and CDR2 LQKENI come from the germline V gene. CDR3 length: 16 residues. The CDR3, as DNA: TGTGCCAGCTCATCCTTAGGGGCGACCTCTAACTATGGCTACACCTTC. As protein: CASSSLGATSNYGYTF.

The chain links TRBV30 to TRBJ1-2; D gene unclear. The CDR3 is made up of 13 amino acids. V was clipped by 0 bases and J by 4 bases, with 9 bases between them. CDR1 GTSNPN and CDR2 SVGIG come from the germline V gene (reference sequence). This chain's CDR3 is CAWSVLRGYGYTF. CDR3 DNA sequence: TGTGCCTGGAGTGTACTACGGGGCTATGGCTACACCTTC.

The rearrangement uses TRBV7-9 and TRBJ2-1, with unresolved D. The CDR3 contains 13 residues. Per the germline V gene, CDR1 is SEHNR and CDR2 is FQNEAQ (reference sequence). V lost 2 bases, J lost 5 bases, and 7 bases lay in between. CDR3 protein: CASSLSWDNEQFF. The CDR3 nucleotides are TGTGCCAGCAGCTTAAGTTGGGACAATGAGCAGTTCTTC.

The V and J genes are TRBV5-1 and TRBJ2-5; the D gene could be TRBD1 or TRBD2 (5 bases each). CDR1 is SGHRS and CDR2 is YFSETQ in the germline V gene. With 0 bases removed from V and 6 bases from J, the gap between germline ends came to 15 bases. The CDR3 length is 15 residues. CDR3 in DNA: TGCGCCAGCAGCTTGGAGATCTCCGGGACCCAGACCCAGTACTTC. As protein: CASSLEISGTQTQYF.

The chain carries TRBV28 and TRBJ2-7; D is uncertain. The CDR3 length is 13 residues. CDR1 is MDHEN and CDR2 is SYDVKM in the germline V gene. The V end was cut by 3 bases, the J end by 3 bases, with 9 bases between. The CDR3 is CASSFRAGYEQYF. DNA of the CDR3: TGTGCCAGCAGTTTTAGGGCAGGCTACGAGCAGTACTTC.

The chain is built from TRBV7-3 and TRBJ1-5, with no clear D. The germline CDR1 and CDR2 sequences are SGHTA and FQGTGA. CDR3 length: 13 residues. Trimming took 3 bases from V and 7 from J, leaving 10 bases between them. Here the CDR3 reads CASSFEPRQPQHF. In nucleotides, the CDR3 is TGTGCCAGCAGCTTCGAACCTAGGCAGCCCCAGCATTTT.

The rearrangement uses TRBV28 and TRBJ1-2; no clear D gene. The V end lost 6 bases, the J end lost 4 bases, and 9 bases lay between the germline ends. From germline, CDR1 is MDHEN and CDR2 SYDVKM. The CDR3 length is 12 residues. This CDR3 reads CASSLRIYGYTF. In DNA, the CDR3 is TGTGCCAGCAGCCTTCGGATCTATGGCTACACCTTC.